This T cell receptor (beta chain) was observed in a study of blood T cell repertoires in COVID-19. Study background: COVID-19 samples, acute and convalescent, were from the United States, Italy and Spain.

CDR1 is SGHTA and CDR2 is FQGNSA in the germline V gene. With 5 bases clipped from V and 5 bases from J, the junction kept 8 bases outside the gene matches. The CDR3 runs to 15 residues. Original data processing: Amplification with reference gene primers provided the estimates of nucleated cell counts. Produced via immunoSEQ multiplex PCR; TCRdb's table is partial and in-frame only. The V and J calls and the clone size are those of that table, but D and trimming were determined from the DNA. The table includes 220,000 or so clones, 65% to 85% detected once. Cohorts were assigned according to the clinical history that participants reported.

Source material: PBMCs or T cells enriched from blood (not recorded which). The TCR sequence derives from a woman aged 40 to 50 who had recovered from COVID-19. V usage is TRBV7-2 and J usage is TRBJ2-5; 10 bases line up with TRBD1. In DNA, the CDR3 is TGTGCCAGCAGCCGTTCGGACAGGGGGAGGGAGACCCAGTACTTC. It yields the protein CASSRSDRGRETQYF.